This paragraph covers one T cell receptor beta chain sequence. The data were taken from a study of T-cell reconstitution after alpha-beta-depleted transplantation in children. Unique molecular identifiers were incorporated into the prepared TCRbeta library. TCRdb analysed the PCR reads with MiXCR anew, one entry per CDR3 protein. The sample has approximately 150,000 distinct CDR3 sequences, about 9% seen once; the top ten hold about a sixth. Germline lookup yields CDR1 LNHNV and CDR2 YYDKDF (reference sequence). Trimming at V came to 2 bases and at J to 4 bases, leaving 6 bases not matched to a gene. The CDR3 sequence is 18 residues long.

Sequencing was performed on PBMCs, mostly from graft donor cells, taken 180 days after TCRalphabeta/CD19-depleted stem cell transplant. The sequence derives from a female patient aged 2-15 years who had a stem cell transplant for congenital amegakaryocytic thrombocytopenia, so the T cells may come from the graft donor. The rearrangement uses TRBV15 and TRBJ2-1, with 15 bases identical to TRBD2. The CDR3 spells CATSRLLGTSGRYNEQFF. The CDR3 DNA follows: TGTGCCACCAGCAGACTTCTCGGGACTAGCGGGAGGTACAATGAGCAGTTCTTC.